This T cell receptor beta chain was recovered during a study of regulatory T cells in long-lasting Graves disease. As for time point: newly diagnosed GD, antithyroid drugs for less than 3 months. RNA from PBMCs was the source of the TCR library. Arm-PCR of CDR3 regions and iRepertoire HTBI primers were the basis on which TCR beta libraries were built. TCRdb ran MiXCR on the multiplex PCR reads and lists one entry per CDR3 protein. The data show about 540,000 distinct CDR3 sequences, about 13% seen once. As concerns this clonotype: A much bigger clone sits one base away, suggesting this may be a read error.

These data were also filed under a second study, of T cells in Graves' hyperthyroidism and ophthalmopathy.

Sequenced material: peripheral blood mononuclear cells (PBMCs), taken at new diagnosis, from a patient treated with antithyroid drugs. This sequence originates from a young man with Graves disease.

The CDR3 loop is CSAGDGDHEQYF. In DNA form, the CDR3 reads TGCAGCGCAGGGGACGGGGACCACGAGCAGTACTTC. The chain carries TRBV29-1 and TRBJ2-7; D possibly corresponds to TRBD1 (6 bases). The CDR3 extends over 12 amino acids. Between the trimmed V and J ends, which lost 7 bases and 5 bases, there was a span of 15 bases. Germline CDR1 reads SQVTM; CDR2 reads ANQGSEA.